The 29 T cell receptor beta chains below all came from one sample that was sequenced in a study of T cell changes during pregnancy in multiple sclerosis. Method: immunoSEQ multiplex PCR; TCRdb's copy keeps in-frame clones and lacks some. The data contain about 77,000 clones, more than 85% of them singletons. The specimen comprised peripheral blood, sampled after pregnancy. These receptors all stem from a female donor in good health, enrolled as a control in a pregnancy study.

The V call is TRBV6-5, the J call TRBJ2-1; possibly TRBD1 for D (6 bases). CDR3 length: 14 residues. The V gene's germline CDR1 is MNHEY and CDR2 SVGAGI. Trimming took 6 bases from V and 8 from J, leaving 17 bases between them. The CDR3 DNA is TGTGCCAGCAGACCGGGACAAGGGGCGTATGAGCAGTTCTTC. It specifies CASRPGQGAYEQFF.

This rearrangement joins TRBV9 to TRBJ1-6, with TRBD1 identical over 7 bases. Germline trimming cut 0 bases from V and 9 bases from J; bases unmatched to any gene: 6. Germline V gene lookup returns CDR1 SGDLS and CDR2 YYNGEE. CDR3 length equals 15 residues. CDR3 DNA sequence: TGTGCCAGCAGCGTAGCCGGGACAGACTTTTCACCCCTCCACTTT. Its protein is CASSVAGTDFSPLHF.

The chain carries TRBV5-1 and TRBJ1-3; D is unclear. The germline gives CDR1 SGHRS, CDR2 YFSETQ. The V gene lost 0 bases and the J gene lost 3 bases, with 10 bases spanning the gap. This CDR3 contains 15 residues. The CDR3 loop is CASSLGPGNGNTIYF. DNA for the CDR3: TGCGCCAGCAGCTTGGGGCCCGGGAATGGAAACACCATATATTTT.

The chain joins TRBV7-2 to TRBJ2-2, with D maybe TRBD2 (6 bases). The length of the CDR3 is 16 residues. Germline V gene sequence: CDR1 SGHTA, CDR2 FQGNSA. V shed 5 bases and J shed 3 bases, with 16 bases lying between them. The CDR3 DNA is TGTGCCAGCAGCGGGTTTTTATGGGACTACACCGGGGAGCTGTTTTTT. It specifies CASSGFLWDYTGELFF.

This chain uses TRBV29-1 with TRBJ1-4; possibly TRBD1 for D (5 bases). Germline CDR1 and CDR2: SQVTM and ANQGSEA. V gave up 7 bases and J gave up 0 bases, with 6 bases separating them. CDR3 length: 12 residues. The CDR3 reads CSGQTTNEKLFF. CDR3 coding DNA: TGCAGCGGACAGACAACTAATGAAAAACTGTTTTTT.

This rearrangement joins TRBV9 to TRBJ2-5, with 12 nucleotides matching TRBD2. CDR3 length: 17 residues. Germline V gene data show CDR1 as SGDLS and CDR2 as YYNGEE. Trimming cost V 0 bases and J 1 base; bases outside gene matches: 4. CDR3 residues: CASSVGTSGASQETQYF. As DNA, the CDR3 is TGTGCCAGCAGCGTAGGGACTAGCGGGGCCTCCCAAGAGACCCAGTACTTC.

The chain couples TRBV7-8 to TRBJ2-1, with D possibly TRBD1 on 7 matching bases. Trimming shortened V by 5 bases and J by 0 bases, and 17 bases separated the two germline ends. The CDR3 is 17 amino acids. Germline V gene lookup returns CDR1 SGHVS and CDR2 FQNEAQ. CDR3 coding DNA: TGTGCCAGCAGCCCAGGGGGAGGTCGCCGCTCCTACAATGAGCAGTTCTTC. It translates to CASSPGGGRRSYNEQFF. The full variable domain, in which reference TRBV7-8 and TRBJ2-1 provide the parts outside the CDR3, is GAGVSQSPRYKVAKRGQDVALRCDPISGHVSLFWYQQALGQGPEFLTYFQNEAQLDKSGLPSDRFFAERPEGSVSTLKIQRTQQEDSAVYLCASSPGGGRRSYNEQFFGPGTRLTVL.

This chain joins TRBV27 and TRBJ2-2; 9 bases are shared with TRBD2. Germline values: CDR1 MNHEY, CDR2 SMNVEV (reference sequence). Germline trimming cut 3 bases from V and 6 bases from J; bases unmatched to any gene: 2. There are 14 residues in the CDR3. In nucleotides, the CDR3 is TGTGCCAGCAGTTTTAGCGGGAGTTCCGGGGAGCTGTTTTTT. It yields the protein CASSFSGSSGELFF.

The chain combines TRBV4-1 with TRBJ2-6; the D is unclear. The V gene lost 5 bases and the J gene lost 0 bases, with 14 bases spanning the gap. The germline V gene encodes CDR1 MGHRA and CDR2 YSYEKL. This CDR3 region has 17 residues. The chain's CDR3 is CASSITPPRSGANVLTF. CDR3 sequence (DNA): TGCGCCAGCAGCATAACACCTCCCCGCTCTGGGGCCAACGTCCTGACTTTC.

This rearrangement joins TRBV19 to TRBJ1-5; D ambiguous. The CDR3 loop spans 13 amino acids. V lost 6 bases, J lost 4 bases, and 10 bases lay in between. Germline loops: CDR1 LNHDA, CDR2 SQIVND (reference sequence). Here the CDR3 DNA reads TGTGCCAGTAGCCGGGAGGGTAATCAGCCCCAGCATTTT. Translating it yields CASSREGNQPQHF.

The rearrangement uses TRBV4-3 and TRBJ2-7, with 7 bases aligning to TRBD2. This CDR3 spans 15 amino acids. The V segment lost 2 bases and the J segment 3 bases; nucleotides outside the gene matches: 7. CDR1 is LGHNA and CDR2 is YSLEER in the germline V gene. The DNA of the CDR3 is TGCGCCAGCAGCCAACAGAGGACTAGTTTCTACGAGCAGTACTTC. Translating gives CASSQQRTSFYEQYF.

The CDR3 DNA is TGTGCCAGCAGCTCCTCTAGCGGGAAAACCTACGAGCAGTACTTC. This gives the protein CASSSSSGKTYEQYF. This chain links TRBV7-2 with TRBJ2-7; TRBD2 matches 9 bases. The CDR3 is 15 amino acids. Germline trimming cut 4 bases from V and 2 bases from J; bases unmatched to any gene: 6. Germline values: CDR1 SGHTA, CDR2 FQGNSA.

CDR3 protein: CAWSGRQGPGNTIYF. The CDR3 DNA sequence: TGTGCCTGGAGTGGGAGACAGGGCCCTGGAAACACCATATATTTT. V usage is TRBV30 and J usage is TRBJ1-3, with 7 positions matching TRBD1. The V gene end was trimmed by 1 base and the J gene end by 2 bases; junction bases not matched to a gene: 5. The CDR3 length is 15 residues. Germline V CDR1 and CDR2: GTSNPN, SVGIG (reference sequence). Full variable domain (rest looked up from reference TRBV30 and TRBJ1-3): SQTIHQWPATLVQPVGSPLSLECTVEGTSNPNLYWYRQAAGRGLQLLFYSVGIGQISSEVPQNLSASRPQDRQFILSSKKLLLSDSGFYLCAWSGRQGPGNTIYFGEGSWLTVV.

This clone was counted a single time. V usage is TRBV6-6 and J usage is TRBJ2-7, with a weak D call TRBD1 (6 bases). Germline assignment: CDR1 MNHNY and CDR2 SVGAGI (reference sequence). The CDR3 consists of 13 residues. Trimming took off 5 bases at V and 4 bases at J, with 12 bases between the two ends. CDR3 sequence: CASSRTGSYEQYF. The CDR3 DNA reads as TGTGCCAGCAGTAGAACAGGGAGTTACGAGCAGTACTTC.

The chain employs TRBV14 and TRBJ1-1; D gene ambiguous. With 3 bases removed from V and 0 bases from J, the gap between germline ends came to 11 bases. Germline CDR1 and CDR2: SGHDN and FVKESK. The CDR3 sequence is 15 residues long. This chain's CDR3 is CASSHFAQMNTEAFF. The CDR3 DNA sequence: TGTGCCAGCAGCCATTTTGCGCAAATGAACACTGAAGCTTTCTTT.

The CDR3 bases are TGTGCCAGCAGTGAAGGGACTAGCGGGGGAAATGAGCAGTTCTTC. It yields the protein CASSEGTSGGNEQFF. This chain uses TRBV6-4 with TRBJ2-1; 14 nucleotides align to TRBD2. The CDR3 has 15 residues. V lost 3 bases to trimming and J lost 7 bases; unmatched junction nucleotides: 2. CDR1 is MRHNA, CDR2 SNTAGT, per germline.

This sequence joins TRBV6-5 and TRBJ2-7; D is possibly TRBD2 (5 bases). Looked up from germline, CDR1 is MNHEY and CDR2 is SVGAGI. Between the trimmed V and J ends, which lost 8 bases and 5 bases, there was a span of 16 bases. This CDR3 comprises 13 residues. The CDR3 loop reads CASSGSTLDEQYF. The DNA of the CDR3 is TGTGCCAGCTCGGGATCGACCCTGGACGAGCAGTACTTC.

The V call is TRBV18, the J call TRBJ2-5; tentative D call: TRBD2 (6 bases). V was clipped by 3 bases and J by 1 base, with 12 bases between them. The CDR3 runs 15 residues. Per germline, CDR1 KGHSH and CDR2 LQKENI. CDR3 amino acids: CASSPGTQGQETQYF. The CDR3 DNA sequence: TGTGCCAGCTCACCCGGGACTCAGGGCCAAGAGACCCAGTACTTC.

The CDR3 protein is CASSYSRGELFF. The CDR3 region has the DNA TGTGCCAGCAGTTACTCACGGGGGGAGCTGTTTTTT. This sequence joins TRBV6-5 and TRBJ2-2; no reliable D call. Between the trimmed V and J ends, which lost 0 bases and 8 bases, there was a span of 4 bases. The CDR3 is 12 residues long. Germline V lookup: CDR1 MNHEY, CDR2 SVGAGI.

The V call is TRBV7-2, the J call TRBJ2-1; a weak D match, TRBD2 (6 bases). Trimming pared 4 bases from V and 4 bases from J, leaving 11 bases between. CDR1 is SGHTA and CDR2 is FQGNSA in the germline V gene. The CDR3 has 14 residues. The CDR3 sequence: CASSSYGRYNEQFF. CDR3 DNA: TGTGCCAGCAGCTCCTATGGGAGGTACAATGAGCAGTTCTTC.

The rearrangement uses TRBV29-1 and TRBJ2-1, with TRBD1 matching 7 bases. The CDR3 runs 11 residues. Germline CDR1 reads SQVTM; CDR2 reads ANQGSEA. V dropped 7 bases and J dropped 6; count of bases not matched to a gene: 3. The CDR3: CSADRANEQFF. CDR3 DNA sequence: TGCAGCGCTGACAGGGCCAATGAGCAGTTCTTC.

This chain joins TRBV7-9 and TRBJ1-6, with D unclear. The CDR3 runs to 16 residues. Germline loops: CDR1 SEHNR, CDR2 FQNEAQ (reference sequence). The germline V and J ends were trimmed by 3 bases and 0 bases, with 9 bases remaining between them. For the CDR3, the DNA is TGTGCCAGCAGCTTGTTAACGGGCTCCTATAATTCACCCCTCCACTTT. Translation gives CASSLLTGSYNSPLHF.

The V call is TRBV28, the J call TRBJ1-4; D remains unclear. The CDR3 spans 15 residues. Per the germline V gene, CDR1 is MDHEN and CDR2 is SYDVKM. Trimming stripped 3 bases from V and 5 bases from J, with 13 bases between. For the CDR3, the DNA is TGTGCCAGCAGTTTTTCATTACGGGGAAATGAAAAACTGTTTTTT. Translating gives CASSFSLRGNEKLFF.

The chain joins TRBV6-5 to TRBJ1-2, with 10 bases fitting TRBD1. The CDR3 is 15 residues long. J gave up 7 bases and V 0 bases, and 5 bases lay outside the gene matches. Germline V gives CDR1 MNHEY, CDR2 SVGAGI. CDR3 sequence reads: CASSYSTGGAVGYTF. The CDR3 DNA sequence: TGTGCCAGCAGTTACTCGACAGGGGGCGCGGTTGGCTACACCTTC.

The chain carries TRBV7-9 and TRBJ2-3, with TRBD2 as a possible D gene (5 bases). Trimming pared 7 bases from V and 5 bases from J, leaving 10 bases between. CDR1 and CDR2 (germline): SEHNR, FQNEAQ (reference sequence). This CDR3 is built from 12 residues. The CDR3 nucleotides are TGTGCCAGCATAGACTATATAGATACGCAGTATTTT. Protein: CASIDYIDTQYF. Together with reference TRBV7-9 and TRBJ2-3, the CDR3 gives the full variable domain: DTGVSQNPRHKITKRGQNVTFRCDPISEHNRLYWYRQTLGQGPEFLTYFQNEAQLEKSRLLSDRFSAERPKGSFSTLEIQRTEQGDSAMYLCASIDYIDTQYFGPGTRLTVL.

This chain uses TRBV6-1 with TRBJ1-6, with D possibly TRBD1 on 5 matching bases. Deletions cut 9 bases from V and 0 bases from J, with 12 bases between. CDR1 MNHNS and CDR2 SASEGT come from the germline V gene. The CDR3 is 15 residues long. The DNA of the CDR3 is TGTGCCAGTAAGGGACTTAGCTCCTATAATTCACCCCTCCACTTT. The encoded protein is CASKGLSSYNSPLHF.

This chain links TRBV9 with TRBJ2-3; TRBD2 aligns across 7 bases. V was pared by 0 bases and J by 5 bases, with 6 bases of the junction left unmatched. CDR1 is SGDLS and CDR2 is YYNGEE in the germline V gene. The CDR3 consists of 15 residues. CDR3 coding DNA: TGTGCCAGCAGCGTAGGGGTGGGGGGGGTAGATACGCAGTATTTT. It is translated as CASSVGVGGVDTQYF.

This chain connects TRBV4-1 to TRBJ1-5; possible D gene TRBD1, 5 bases. CDR1 and CDR2 (germline): MGHRA, YSYEKL. The CDR3 extends over 13 amino acids. V was clipped by 4 bases and J by 6 bases, with 10 bases between them. CDR3 bases: TGCGCCAGCAGCCCCGACAGTTCTCAGCCCCAGCATTTT. It translates to CASSPDSSQPQHF.

The gene calls are TRBV28 and TRBJ2-3; D remains unclear. The CDR3 has 16 residues. V was cut by 3 bases and J by 0 bases, with 13 bases left in between. Germline CDR1 and CDR2: MDHEN and SYDVKM. The CDR3 DNA follows: TGTGCCAGCAGTTTGGGTGCTGGAGCTAGCACAGATACGCAGTATTTT. This sequence encodes CASSLGAGASTDTQYF.